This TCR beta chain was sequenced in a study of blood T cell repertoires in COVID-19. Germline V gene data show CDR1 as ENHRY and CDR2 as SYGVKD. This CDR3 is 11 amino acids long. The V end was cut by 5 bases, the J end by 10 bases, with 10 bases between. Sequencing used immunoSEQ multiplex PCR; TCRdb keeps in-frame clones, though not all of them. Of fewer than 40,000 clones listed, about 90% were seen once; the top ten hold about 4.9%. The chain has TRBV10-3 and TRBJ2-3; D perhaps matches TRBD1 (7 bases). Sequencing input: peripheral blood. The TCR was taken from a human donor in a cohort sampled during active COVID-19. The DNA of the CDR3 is TGTGCCATCAGTACAGGGGAGGCGCAGTATTTT. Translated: CAISTGEAQYF.